The 20 T cell receptor beta chains listed next were all sequenced from one sample in a study of T cell repertoires in cytomegalovirus infection. Antigen specificity for these receptors is unknown. TCRdb used MiXCR to reprocess the reads, holding one entry per CDR3 protein. The sample lists under 90,000 distinct CDR3 sequences; around 49% were seen once. The sample in question was CD8+ T cells from cultured PBMCs, obtained from culture after CMV antigen stimulation. The receptors come from a human donor in good health (CMV status not recorded). Some clones in this sample may be carry-over from other donors' samples.

This chain uses TRBV7-3 with TRBJ2-3; perhaps TRBD2 as D (6 bases). Trimming took 0 bases from V and 2 from J, leaving 9 bases between them. Germline V CDR1 and CDR2: SGHTA, FQGTGA. The CDR3 runs to 15 residues. CDR3 DNA: TGTGCCAGCAGCTTAACTGGCGGGGTCACAGATACGCAGTATTTT. It specifies CASSLTGGVTDTQYF.

CDR3 residues: CASIREAYNEQFF. The CDR3 nucleotides read TGCGCCAGCATCCGGGAGGCCTACAATGAGCAGTTCTTC. J is TRBJ2-1 and V is TRBV10-2; 7 positions agree with TRBD2. Germline CDR1 and CDR2: WSHSY and SAAADI. The V gene end was trimmed by 7 bases and the J gene end by 2 bases; junction bases not matched to a gene: 2. CDR3 size: 13 residues.

This chain joins TRBV6-6 and TRBJ2-7; TRBD1 matches at 9 bases. From germline, CDR1 is MNHNY and CDR2 SVGAGI (reference sequence). V lost 2 bases and J lost 5; bases outside the gene matches: 4. The CDR3 is made up of 14 amino acids. CDR3 in amino acids: CASSYRDRENEQYF. CDR3 in DNA: TGTGCCAGCAGTTACCGGGACAGGGAGAACGAGCAGTACTTC.

The gene calls are TRBV7-9 and TRBJ1-4, with 8 bases identical to TRBD1. Trimming removed 5 bases from V and 2 bases from J; junction bases left unmatched: 7. The CDR3 loop spans 16 amino acids. Looked up from germline, CDR1 is SEHNR and CDR2 is FQNEAQ (reference sequence). DNA of the CDR3: TGTGCCAGCAGCGGCTCGACAGGGGCTACTAATGAAAAACTGTTTTTT. This encodes CASSGSTGATNEKLFF.

The chain recombines TRBV6-1 with TRBJ1-5; TRBD1 aligns across 10 bases. This CDR3 has 14 residues. Germline V lookup: CDR1 MNHNS, CDR2 SASEGT. The trim removed 6 bases at V and 7 bases at J, leaving 6 bases unmatched. The CDR3 here is CASRGTGDFQPQHF. Here the CDR3 DNA reads TGTGCCAGCAGAGGGACAGGGGATTTCCAGCCCCAGCATTTT.

The J gene is TRBJ1-1, the V gene TRBV6-6; TRBD1 might be the D (6 bases). The V end was cut by 6 bases, the J end by 11 bases, with 13 bases between. Germline CDR1 and CDR2: MNHNY and SVGAGI (reference sequence). This CDR3 is built from 11 residues. The DNA of the CDR3 is TGTGCCAGCAGGTGGACAGTTGACGCTTTCTTT. It codes for CASRWTVDAFF.

This clonotype was recorded a few times. The chain combines TRBV4-1 with TRBJ1-2, with 7 bases identical to TRBD1. V trimming: 2 bases; J trimming: 8 bases; junction bases outside the gene matches: 8. The CDR3 has 14 residues. The germline V gene has CDR1 MGHRA and CDR2 YSYEKL. The CDR3 protein is CASSQLGQAGGYTF. The CDR3 nucleotides are TGCGCCAGCAGCCAACTAGGACAGGCCGGGGGCTACACCTTC.

The rearrangement uses TRBV6-2 or TRBV6-3 and TRBJ2-3, with TRBD2 identical over 12 bases. CDR3 length: 14 residues. Trimming cost V 5 bases and J 5 bases; bases outside gene matches: 2. Germline CDR1 MNHEY, CDR2 SVGEGT. The CDR3 DNA sequence: TGTGCCAGCAGTGGGGGACTAGCGGGAGATACGCAGTATTTT. Translating gives CASSGGLAGDTQYF.

This clonotype appeared a few times. The chain is built from TRBV7-9 and TRBJ2-7, with TRBD2 identical over 9 bases. With V trimmed by 5 bases and J by 4 bases, 6 bases remained unmatched. This CDR3 has 14 amino acids. CDR1 and CDR2 (germline): SEHNR, FQNEAQ (reference sequence). The CDR3 loop is CASSRGTSRYEQYF. CDR3 sequence (DNA): TGTGCCAGCAGCCGCGGGACTAGCCGGTACGAGCAGTACTTC.

This chain links TRBV20-1 with TRBJ2-3; 7 bases are shared with TRBD1. CDR3 length: 15 residues. Germline assignment: CDR1 DFQATT and CDR2 SNEGSKA (reference sequence). V was pared by 4 bases and J by 3 bases, with 10 bases of the junction left unmatched. The CDR3: CSATKTQGWTDTQYF. DNA of the CDR3: TGCAGTGCTACGAAAACACAGGGGTGGACAGATACGCAGTATTTT.

This clonotype turned up a few times. This sequence joins TRBV25-1 and TRBJ2-1; TRBD1 aligns across 8 bases. After removal of 2 bases from V and 12 bases from J, the junction contained 9 bases not matched to a gene. Germline V gene data show CDR1 as MGHDK and CDR2 as SYGVNS. The CDR3 consists of 14 residues. CDR3: CASSERDRKYSQFF. The CDR3 bases are TGTGCCAGCAGTGAACGGGACAGGAAGTATTCGCAGTTCTTC.

Note on this clonotype: A read error may account for a junction end that differs from germline. The V call is TRBV20-1, the J call TRBJ2-7; 13 bases are a match to TRBD2. CDR1 DFQATT and CDR2 SNEGSKA come from the germline V gene (reference sequence). There are 13 residues in the CDR3. Written as DNA, the CDR3 is TGCAGTGCTAGAGAGACTAGCGGGGGGCCTTACGTCTTC. It translates to CSARETSGGPYVF.

This clonotype was detected many times. This chain connects TRBV28 to TRBJ2-7; D might be TRBD2 (5 bases). Trimming cost V 5 bases and J 3 bases, with 14 bases left between them. The CDR3 covers 14 residues. Germline V gives CDR1 MDHEN, CDR2 SYDVKM. The CDR3 region has the DNA TGTGCCAGCAGTCCCACCCCACTAGACTACGAGCAGTACTTC. It specifies CASSPTPLDYEQYF.

This clonotype was counted between two and nine times. This sequence joins TRBV11-2 and TRBJ1-6; D uncertain. The CDR3 runs to 19 residues. Trimming took off 3 bases at V and 0 bases at J, with 18 bases between the two ends. Germline assignment: CDR1 SGHAT and CDR2 FQNNGV. The CDR3 nucleotides are TGTGCCAGCAGCTTGTGGGGTCCACCAAACAGCTCCTATAATTCACCCCTCCACTTT. Its protein product is CASSLWGPPNSSYNSPLHF.

The chain combines TRBV7-3 with TRBJ2-3, with 10 bases that match TRBD2. CDR3 length: 15 residues. The J segment lost 5 bases and the V segment lost 6 bases, leaving 8 bases of the junction unmatched. Germline V gives CDR1 SGHTA, CDR2 FQGTGA. CDR3 loop: CASSRSGGAGDTQYF. The CDR3 DNA reads as TGTGCCAGCAGTCGAAGCGGGGGGGCCGGAGATACGCAGTATTTT.

The J gene is TRBJ1-1, the V gene TRBV6-6; a possible D gene is TRBD1 (6 bases). V was trimmed by 0 bases and J by 5 bases, leaving 16 bases between them. The CDR3 sequence is 16 residues long. Germline lookup yields CDR1 MNHNY and CDR2 SVGAGI (reference sequence). The CDR3 DNA is TGTGCCAGCAGTTACTCCACCGGGGGCCGGGGAACTGAAGCTTTCTTT. Amino acids: CASSYSTGGRGTEAFF.

J is TRBJ2-7 and V is TRBV5-4, with 8 bases that match TRBD2. This CDR3 has 15 residues. The V and J ends lost 4 bases and 5 bases, in that order; junction bases with no gene match: 11. Germline V gene lookup returns CDR1 SGHNT and CDR2 YYREEE (reference sequence). CDR3 coding DNA: TGTGCCAGCAGCCGAGCCAGCGGGAGCAGGAACGAGCAGTACTTC. Protein: CASSRASGSRNEQYF.

The chain is built from TRBV5-1 and TRBJ2-5; a weak D match, TRBD2 (5 bases). This CDR3 spans 16 amino acids. Germline CDR1 is SGHRS and CDR2 is YFSETQ. Trimming took off 0 bases at V and 3 bases at J, with 15 bases between the two ends. CDR3 loop: CASSLAGENLEETQYF. CDR3 coding DNA: TGCGCCAGCAGCTTGGCCGGGGAAAACCTAGAAGAGACCCAGTACTTC. Filled out from reference TRBV5-1 and TRBJ2-5, the complete variable domain reads KAGVTQTPRYLIKTRGQQVTLSCSPISGHRSVSWYQQTPGQGLQFLFEYFSETQRNKGNFPGRFSGRQFSNSRSEMNVSTLELGDSALYLCASSLAGENLEETQYFGPGTRLLVL.

V usage is TRBV28 and J usage is TRBJ1-1; D is uncertain. The germline V gene has CDR1 MDHEN and CDR2 SYDVKM. This CDR3 is 15 amino acids long. The V and J ends lost 5 bases and 0 bases respectively, with 13 bases between them. The CDR3 reads CASSRRLSMNTEAFF. Here the CDR3 DNA reads TGTGCCAGCAGTAGAAGGTTGTCGATGAACACTGAAGCTTTCTTT.

This clonotype was detected a few times. V is TRBV6-1 and J is TRBJ2-1; 11 bases line up with TRBD2. V shed 4 bases, J shed 6 bases, and the junction held 11 bases outside the gene matches. This CDR3 comprises 17 residues. Germline values: CDR1 MNHNS, CDR2 SASEGT. The CDR3 sequence: CASSARTSGWKRNEQFF. As DNA, the CDR3 is TGTGCCAGCAGTGCAAGGACTAGCGGGTGGAAGCGCAATGAGCAGTTCTTC.